The source of this T cell receptor (beta chain) is a study of blood T cell repertoires in COVID-19. On the study more broadly: Whether acute or convalescent, the COVID-19 samples came from the United States, Italy and Spain.

Measured with immunoSEQ multiplex PCR; TCRdb has only the in-frame clones, and not every one. The sample shows 100,000 to 150,000 clones, 85% of them seen only once. Germline V gives CDR1 MNHEY, CDR2 SVGAGI. CDR3 length: 15 residues. The V and J ends lost 2 bases and 2 bases respectively, with 11 bases between them. Source material: peripheral blood. The source of this sequence is a man aged 80 or over with active or convalescent COVID-19. The genes are TRBV6-5 and TRBJ2-3, with D maybe TRBD2 (5 bases). The CDR3 DNA reads TGTGCCAGCAGTTACCCTCCGGGGTACACAGATACGCAGTATTTT. This sequence encodes CASSYPPGYTDTQYF.